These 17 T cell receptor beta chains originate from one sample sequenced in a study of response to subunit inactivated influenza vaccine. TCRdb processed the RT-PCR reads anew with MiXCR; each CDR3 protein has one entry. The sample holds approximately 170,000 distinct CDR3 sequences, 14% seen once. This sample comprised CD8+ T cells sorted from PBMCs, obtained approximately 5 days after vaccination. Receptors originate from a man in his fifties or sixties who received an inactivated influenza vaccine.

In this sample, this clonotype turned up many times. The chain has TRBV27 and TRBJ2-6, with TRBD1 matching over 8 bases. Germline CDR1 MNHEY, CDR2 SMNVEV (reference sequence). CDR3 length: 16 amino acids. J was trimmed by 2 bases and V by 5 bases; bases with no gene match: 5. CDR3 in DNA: TGTGCCAGCAGTATACAGGGGGTAGCTGGGGCCAACGTCCTGACTTTC. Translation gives CASSIQGVAGANVLTF.

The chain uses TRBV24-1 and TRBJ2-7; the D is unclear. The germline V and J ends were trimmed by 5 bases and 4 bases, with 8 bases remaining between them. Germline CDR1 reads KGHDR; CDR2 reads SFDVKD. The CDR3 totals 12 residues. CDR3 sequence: CATSAADYEQYF. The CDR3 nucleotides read TGTGCCACCAGTGCGGCGGATTACGAGCAGTACTTC.

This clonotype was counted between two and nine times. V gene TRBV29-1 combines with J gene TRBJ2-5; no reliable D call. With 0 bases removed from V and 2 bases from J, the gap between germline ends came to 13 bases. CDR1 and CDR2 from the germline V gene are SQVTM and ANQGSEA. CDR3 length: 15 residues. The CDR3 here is CSVEDPDLGQETQYF. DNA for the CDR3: TGCAGCGTTGAAGACCCAGACCTTGGGCAAGAGACCCAGTACTTC.

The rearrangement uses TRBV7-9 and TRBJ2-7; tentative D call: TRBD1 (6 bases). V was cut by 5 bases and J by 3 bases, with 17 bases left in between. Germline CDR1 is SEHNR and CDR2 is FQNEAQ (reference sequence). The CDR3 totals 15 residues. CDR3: CASSPPTGPYYEQYF. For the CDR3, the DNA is TGTGCCAGCAGCCCCCCCACAGGGCCGTACTACGAGCAGTACTTC.

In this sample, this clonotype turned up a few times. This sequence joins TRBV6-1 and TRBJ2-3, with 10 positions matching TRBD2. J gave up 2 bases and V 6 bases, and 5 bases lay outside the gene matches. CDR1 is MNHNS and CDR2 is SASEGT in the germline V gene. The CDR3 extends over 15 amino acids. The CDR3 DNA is TGTGCCAGCAGCTTAAGCGGGGGGGCCACAGATACGCAGTATTTT. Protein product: CASSLSGGATDTQYF.

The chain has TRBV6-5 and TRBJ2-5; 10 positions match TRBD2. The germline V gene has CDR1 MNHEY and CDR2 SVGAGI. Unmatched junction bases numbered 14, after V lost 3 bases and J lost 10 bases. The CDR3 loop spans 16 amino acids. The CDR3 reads CASSYIGVAGGWDQYF. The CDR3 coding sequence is TGTGCCAGCAGTTATATCGGAGTAGCGGGGGGTTGGGACCAGTACTTC.

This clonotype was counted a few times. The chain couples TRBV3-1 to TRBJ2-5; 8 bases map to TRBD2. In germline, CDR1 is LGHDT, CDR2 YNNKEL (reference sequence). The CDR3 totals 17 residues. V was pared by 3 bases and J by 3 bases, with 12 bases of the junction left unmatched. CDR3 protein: CASSQLTSGTREETQYF. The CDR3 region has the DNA TGTGCCAGCAGCCAGTTAACCTCCGGGACTAGAGAAGAGACCCAGTACTTC.

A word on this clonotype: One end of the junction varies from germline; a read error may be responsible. The CDR3 region has the DNA TGTGCTAGCAGCCCCTTAGCGGGGAAACTCCAAGAGACCCAGTACTTC. Its protein product is CASSPLAGKLQETQYF. V gene TRBV7-7 combines with J gene TRBJ2-5; 8 nucleotides align to TRBD2. Germline CDR1 SSHAT, CDR2 FNYEAQ (reference sequence). The length of the CDR3 is 16 residues.

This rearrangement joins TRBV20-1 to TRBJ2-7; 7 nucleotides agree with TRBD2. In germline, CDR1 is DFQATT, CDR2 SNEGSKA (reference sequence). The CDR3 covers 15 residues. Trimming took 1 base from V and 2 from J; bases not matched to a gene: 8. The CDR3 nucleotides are TGCAGTGCTAGAGTCCTAGCGGAACCGACCTACGAGCAGTACTTC. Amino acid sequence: CSARVLAEPTYEQYF.

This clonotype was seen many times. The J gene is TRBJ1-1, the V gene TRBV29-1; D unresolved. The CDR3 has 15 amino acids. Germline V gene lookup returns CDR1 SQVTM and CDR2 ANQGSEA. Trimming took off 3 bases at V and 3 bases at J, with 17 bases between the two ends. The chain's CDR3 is CSVESEREMDTEAFF. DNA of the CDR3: TGCAGCGTTGAGTCGGAACGGGAGATGGACACTGAAGCTTTCTTT.

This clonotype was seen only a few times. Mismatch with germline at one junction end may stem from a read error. The CDR3 nucleotides are TGCTGTGCTAGAGATTTTGGGCGGAGCAATCAGCCCCAGCATTTT. Its protein is CCARDFGRSNQPQHF. This chain uses TRBV20-1 with TRBJ1-5; D unresolved. The germline CDR1 and CDR2 sequences are DFQATT and SNEGSKA (reference sequence). CDR3 length equals 15 residues.

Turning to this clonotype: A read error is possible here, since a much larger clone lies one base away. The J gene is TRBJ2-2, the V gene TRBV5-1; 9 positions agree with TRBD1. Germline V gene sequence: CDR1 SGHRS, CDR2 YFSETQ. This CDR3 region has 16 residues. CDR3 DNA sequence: TGCGCCAGCAGCACCACCGGGACAGGGTTTAACGGGAAGCTGTTTTTT. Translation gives CASSTTGTGFNGKLFF.

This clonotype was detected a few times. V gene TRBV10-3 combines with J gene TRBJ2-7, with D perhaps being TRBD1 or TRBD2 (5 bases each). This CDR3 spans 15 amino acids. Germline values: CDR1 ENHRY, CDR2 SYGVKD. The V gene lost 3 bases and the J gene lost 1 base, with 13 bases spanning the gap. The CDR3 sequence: CAISDSGSFSYEQYF. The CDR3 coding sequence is TGTGCCATCAGTGATTCAGGGAGCTTTTCCTACGAGCAGTACTTC.

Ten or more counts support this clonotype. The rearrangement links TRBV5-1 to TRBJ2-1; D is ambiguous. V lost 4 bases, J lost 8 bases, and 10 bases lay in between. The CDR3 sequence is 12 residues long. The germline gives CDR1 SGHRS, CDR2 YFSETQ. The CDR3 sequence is CASSLFGHEQFF. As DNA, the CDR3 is TGCGCCAGCAGCCTTTTCGGGCATGAGCAGTTCTTC.

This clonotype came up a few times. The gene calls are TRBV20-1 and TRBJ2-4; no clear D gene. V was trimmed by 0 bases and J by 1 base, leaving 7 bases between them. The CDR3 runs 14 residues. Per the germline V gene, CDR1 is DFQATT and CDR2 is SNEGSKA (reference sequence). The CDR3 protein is CSARDLSAKNIQYF. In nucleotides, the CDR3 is TGCAGTGCTAGAGATCTGTCGGCCAAAAACATTCAGTACTTC.

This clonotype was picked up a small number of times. CDR3 sequence: CSVIQNYGYTF. The CDR3 DNA follows: TGCAGCGTTATTCAGAACTATGGCTACACCTTC. The V gene is TRBV29-1, the J gene TRBJ1-2; no reliable D call. The V gene's germline CDR1 is SQVTM and CDR2 ANQGSEA. The CDR3 runs to 11 residues. V lost 5 bases to trimming and J lost 2 bases, with 6 bases between them.

CDR3: CASSELDRAYGYTF. The CDR3 bases are TGTGCCAGCAGTGAACTGGACAGGGCCTATGGCTACACCTTC. The chain combines TRBV2 with TRBJ1-2, with 8 bases fitting TRBD1. The CDR3 length is 14 residues. Germline V gene data show CDR1 as SNHLY and CDR2 as FYNNEI. The trim removed 2 bases at V and 4 bases at J, leaving 3 bases unmatched.